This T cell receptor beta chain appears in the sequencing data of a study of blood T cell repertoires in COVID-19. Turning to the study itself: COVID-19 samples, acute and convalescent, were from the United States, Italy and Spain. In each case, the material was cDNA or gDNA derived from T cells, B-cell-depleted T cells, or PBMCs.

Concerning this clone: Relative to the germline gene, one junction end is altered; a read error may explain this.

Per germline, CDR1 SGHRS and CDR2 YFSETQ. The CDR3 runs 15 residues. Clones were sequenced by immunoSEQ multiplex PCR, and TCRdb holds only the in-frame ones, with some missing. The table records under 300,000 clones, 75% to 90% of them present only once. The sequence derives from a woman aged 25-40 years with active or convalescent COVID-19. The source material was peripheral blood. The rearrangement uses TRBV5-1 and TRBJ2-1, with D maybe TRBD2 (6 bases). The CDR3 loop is CASRLGGGRNNEQFF. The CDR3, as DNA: TGCGCCAGCAGGTTGGGAGGTGGAAGAAACAATGAGCAGTTCTTC.